A selection of T cell receptor beta chains follows, all from one sample in a study of control samples from healthy donors and cancer patients. TCRdb's copy holds only in-frame clones and misses some; the assay was immunoSEQ multiplex PCR. The profile shows about 150,000 clones, roughly 94% of them singletons. The sequenced sample consisted of blood. Source of these receptors: a woman aged 40 to 55 in good health. The conserved cysteine and the conserved F or W are not part of the CDR3 here.

v_call cdr3_length cdr3_aa
TRBV14 13 ASSQGWMTNYGYT
TRBV28 12 ASSSWTGQETQY
TRBV28 12 ASSLGVTNEKLF
TRBV5-1 12 ASSFGGAGEKLF
TRBV19 15 ASSPDLVGGFLETQY
TRBV27 13 ASSPRDRGNQPQH
TRBV10-3 11 AISDRENEKLF
TRBV7-2 12 ASSTTRGNTEAF
TRBV14 12 ASSRLSTNEKLF
TRBV7-2 12 ASSFLPGNSPLH
TRBV18 13 ASSPQGASLYGYT
TRBV5-6 13 ASSSTRTGNQPQH
TRBV9 14 ASSSGGLAPYNEQF
TRBV30 12 AWSAQGGGQPQH